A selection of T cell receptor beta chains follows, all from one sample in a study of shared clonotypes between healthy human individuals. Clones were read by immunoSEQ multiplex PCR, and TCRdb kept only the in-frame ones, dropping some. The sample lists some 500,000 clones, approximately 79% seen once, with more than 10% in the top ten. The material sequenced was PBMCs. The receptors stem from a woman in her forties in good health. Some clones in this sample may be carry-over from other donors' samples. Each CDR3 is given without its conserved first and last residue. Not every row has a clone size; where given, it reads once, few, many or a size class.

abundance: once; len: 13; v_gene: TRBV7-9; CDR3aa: ASGLGTINSYEQY
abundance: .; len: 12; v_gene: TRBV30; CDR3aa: AWSRSSGEDTQY
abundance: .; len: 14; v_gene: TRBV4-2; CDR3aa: ASSQDRRDKHYGYT
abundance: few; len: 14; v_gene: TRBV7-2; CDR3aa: ASSPLRRNFGETQY
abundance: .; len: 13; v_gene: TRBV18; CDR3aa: ASSPQTGLGETQY
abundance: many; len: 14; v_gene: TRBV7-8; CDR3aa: ASREPGLAASGELF
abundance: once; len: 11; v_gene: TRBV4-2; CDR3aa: ASSPGFSEKLF
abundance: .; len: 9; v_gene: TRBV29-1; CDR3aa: SVETSHPQY
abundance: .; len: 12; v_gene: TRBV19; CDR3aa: AAATGVNTGELF
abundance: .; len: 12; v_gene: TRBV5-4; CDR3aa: ATFRQGALNEQF
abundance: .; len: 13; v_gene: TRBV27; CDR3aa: ASSSRQGAPGELF
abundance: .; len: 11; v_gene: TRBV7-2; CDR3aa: ASSVNSGGGYT
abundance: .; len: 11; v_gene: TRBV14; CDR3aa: ASSQRRNTEAF
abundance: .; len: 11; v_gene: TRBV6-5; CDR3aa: ASKRELLGEQY
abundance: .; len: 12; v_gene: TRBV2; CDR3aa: ASRPSGPPYEQY
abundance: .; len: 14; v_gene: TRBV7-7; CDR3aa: ASSLEFAGGQETQY
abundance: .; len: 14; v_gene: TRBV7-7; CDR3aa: ASSLAAGLNTGELF
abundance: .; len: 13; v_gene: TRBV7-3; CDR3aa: ASSLRAGFGYEQY
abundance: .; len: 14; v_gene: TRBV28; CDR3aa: ASSSPGRGSGNTIY
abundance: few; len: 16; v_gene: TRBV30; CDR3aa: AWSVLADRGLFNSPLH
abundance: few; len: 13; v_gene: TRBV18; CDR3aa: ASSKGQGSDNEQF
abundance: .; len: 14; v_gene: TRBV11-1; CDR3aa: ASSLGVSGVDTEAF
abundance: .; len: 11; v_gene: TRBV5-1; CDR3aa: ASSLARGYEQY
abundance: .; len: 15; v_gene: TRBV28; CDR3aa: ASSLGMLADSYNEQF
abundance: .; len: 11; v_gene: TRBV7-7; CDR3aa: ASSLAEGDTQY
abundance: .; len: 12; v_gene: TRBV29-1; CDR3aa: NGVDHYSNQPQH
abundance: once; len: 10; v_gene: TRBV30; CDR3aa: ASEVVRETQY
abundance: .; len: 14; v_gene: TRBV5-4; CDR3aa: ASSLRTGGGTDTQY
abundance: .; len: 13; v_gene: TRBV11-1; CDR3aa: ASSLNGGEGETQY
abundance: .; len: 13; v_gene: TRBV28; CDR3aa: ASSPTGGSYNEQF
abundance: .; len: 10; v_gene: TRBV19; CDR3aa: ASSIPADTQY
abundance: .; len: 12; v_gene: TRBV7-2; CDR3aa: ASSPLGTGREQY
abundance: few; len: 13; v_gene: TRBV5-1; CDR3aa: ASSLGPSGMYEQY
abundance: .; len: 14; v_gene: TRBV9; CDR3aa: ASSPRGQGGLYEQY
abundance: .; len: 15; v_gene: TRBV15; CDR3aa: ATSRFFGSEGSDEQY
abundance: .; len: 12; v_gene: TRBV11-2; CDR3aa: ASRARQGGTEAF
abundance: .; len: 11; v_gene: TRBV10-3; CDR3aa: AIKAQGVGEQY
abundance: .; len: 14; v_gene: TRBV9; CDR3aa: ASSPEGQGRWETQY
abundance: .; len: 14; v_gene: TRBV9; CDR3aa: ASSSRLAGTAYEQY
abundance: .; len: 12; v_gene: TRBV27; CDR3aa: ASSFRRVGYEQY